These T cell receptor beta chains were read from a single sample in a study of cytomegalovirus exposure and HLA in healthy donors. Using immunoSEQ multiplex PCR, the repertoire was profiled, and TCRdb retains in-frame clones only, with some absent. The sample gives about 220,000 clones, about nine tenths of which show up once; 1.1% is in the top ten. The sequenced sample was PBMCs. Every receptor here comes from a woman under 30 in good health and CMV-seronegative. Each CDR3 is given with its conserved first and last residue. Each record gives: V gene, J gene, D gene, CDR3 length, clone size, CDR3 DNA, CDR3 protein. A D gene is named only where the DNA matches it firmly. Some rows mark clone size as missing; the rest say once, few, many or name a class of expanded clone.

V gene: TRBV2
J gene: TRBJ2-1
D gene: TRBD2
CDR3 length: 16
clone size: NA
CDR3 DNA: TGTGCCAGCAGTGAGTCGGGACTAGCGGCATACAATGAGCAGTTCTTC
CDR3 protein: CASSESGLAAYNEQFF

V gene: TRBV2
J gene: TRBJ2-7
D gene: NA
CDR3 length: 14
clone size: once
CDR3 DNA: TGTGCCAGCAGTTGGGGAAATCGGGGATACGAGCAGTACTTC
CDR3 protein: CASSWGNRGYEQYF

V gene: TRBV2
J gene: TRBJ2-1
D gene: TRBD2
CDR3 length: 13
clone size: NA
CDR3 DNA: TGTGCCAGCCGCACTAGCGGGAGCTATGAGCAGTTCTTC
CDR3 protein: CASRTSGSYEQFF

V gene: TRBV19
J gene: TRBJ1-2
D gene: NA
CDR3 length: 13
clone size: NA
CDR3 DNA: TGTGCCAGTAGGGAGAGGGAGGACTATGGCTACACCTTC
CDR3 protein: CASREREDYGYTF

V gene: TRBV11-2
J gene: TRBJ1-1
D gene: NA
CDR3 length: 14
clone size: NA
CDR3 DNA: TGTGCCAGCAGCTTAGTTGGGGGGGGCACTGAAGCTTTCTTT
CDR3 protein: CASSLVGGGTEAFF

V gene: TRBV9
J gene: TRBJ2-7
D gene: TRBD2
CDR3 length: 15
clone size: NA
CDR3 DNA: TGTGCCAGCAGCGTATCGGCGGGAGGGACCTACGAGCAGTACTTC
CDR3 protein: CASSVSAGGTYEQYF

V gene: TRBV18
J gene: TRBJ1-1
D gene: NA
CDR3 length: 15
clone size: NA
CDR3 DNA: TGTGCCAGCTCAAAAGAAACAGGGTTGGACACTGAAGCTTTCTTT
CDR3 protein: CASSKETGLDTEAFF

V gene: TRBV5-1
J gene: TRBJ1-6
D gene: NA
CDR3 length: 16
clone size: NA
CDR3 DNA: TGCGCCAGCAGCTTGATGCCCGGCGGAAATGGATCACCCCTCCACTTT
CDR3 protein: CASSLMPGGNGSPLHF

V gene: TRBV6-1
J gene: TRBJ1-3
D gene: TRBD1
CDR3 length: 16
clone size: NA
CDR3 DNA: TGTGCCAGCAGTGAACCCTACAGGGGAAGTAGGGACACCATATATTTT
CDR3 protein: CASSEPYRGSRDTIYF

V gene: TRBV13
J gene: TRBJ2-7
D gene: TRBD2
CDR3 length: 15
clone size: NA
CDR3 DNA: TGTGCCAGCACCAGACTAGCGGGAGTTTTTGGCGAGCAGTACTTC
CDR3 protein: CASTRLAGVFGEQYF

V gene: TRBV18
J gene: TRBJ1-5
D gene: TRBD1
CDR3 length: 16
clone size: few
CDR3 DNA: TGTGCCAGCTCACCACTCCCGGGACAGGTAACGAGGCCCCAGCATTTT
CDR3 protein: CASSPLPGQVTRPQHF

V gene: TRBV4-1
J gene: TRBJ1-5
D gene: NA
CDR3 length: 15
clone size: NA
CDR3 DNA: TGCGCCAGCAGCCAATTGGCAGGGACTGTTCAGCCCCAGCATTTT
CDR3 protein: CASSQLAGTVQPQHF

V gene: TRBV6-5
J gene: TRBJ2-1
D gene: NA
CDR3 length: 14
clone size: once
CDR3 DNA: TGTGCCAGCAGTTGGGGACTCCCTAACAATGAGCAGTTCTTC
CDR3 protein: CASSWGLPNNEQFF

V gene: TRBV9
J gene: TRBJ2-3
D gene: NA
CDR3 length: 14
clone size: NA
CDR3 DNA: TGTGCCAGCAGCGTAACGAGGGACACAGATACGCAGTATTTT
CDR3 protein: CASSVTRDTDTQYF

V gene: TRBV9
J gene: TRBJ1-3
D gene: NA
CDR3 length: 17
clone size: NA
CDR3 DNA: TGTGCCAGCAGCCCCCCGGGTTTGGACGGAGGTGGAAACACCATATATTTT
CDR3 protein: CASSPPGLDGGGNTIYF

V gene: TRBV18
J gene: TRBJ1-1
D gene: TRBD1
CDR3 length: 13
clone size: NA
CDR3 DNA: TGTGCCAGCTCACCACTTTTGGACAGGGAGGCTTTCTTT
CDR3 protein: CASSPLLDREAFF

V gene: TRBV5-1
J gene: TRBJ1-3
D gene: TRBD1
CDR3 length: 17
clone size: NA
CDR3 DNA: TGCGCCAGCAGCGCGGGGACAGCTGGGATGACTGGAAACACCATATATTTT
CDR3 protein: CASSAGTAGMTGNTIYF

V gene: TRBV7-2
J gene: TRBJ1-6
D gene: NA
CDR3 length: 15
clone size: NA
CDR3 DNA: TGTGCCAGCAACCTGGACAGCTCCTATAATTCACCCCTCCACTTT
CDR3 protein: CASNLDSSYNSPLHF

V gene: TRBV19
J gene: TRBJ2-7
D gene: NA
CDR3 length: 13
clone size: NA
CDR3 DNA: TGTGCCAGTAGTAGCGGGGTTGCCTACGAGCAGTACTTC
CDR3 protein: CASSSGVAYEQYF

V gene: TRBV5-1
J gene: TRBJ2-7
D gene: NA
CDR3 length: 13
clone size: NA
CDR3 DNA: TGCGCCAGCAGCTTGCCTCCCTCCTACGAGCAGTACTTC
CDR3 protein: CASSLPPSYEQYF

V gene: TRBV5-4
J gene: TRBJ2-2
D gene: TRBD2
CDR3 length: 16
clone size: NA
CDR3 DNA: TGTGCCAGCAGCTGGGGATCCGGGACTAGCTCCGGGGAGCTGTTTTTT
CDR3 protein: CASSWGSGTSSGELFF

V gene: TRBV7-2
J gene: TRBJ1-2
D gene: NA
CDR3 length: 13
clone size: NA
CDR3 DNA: TGTGCCAGCAGTTTCAGGGTTCTCTATGGCTACACCTTC
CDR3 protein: CASSFRVLYGYTF

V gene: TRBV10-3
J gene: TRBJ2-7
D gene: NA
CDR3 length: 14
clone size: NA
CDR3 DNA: TGTGCCATCAGTTCCCCGGGGATCGGCTACGAGCAGTACTTC
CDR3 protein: CAISSPGIGYEQYF

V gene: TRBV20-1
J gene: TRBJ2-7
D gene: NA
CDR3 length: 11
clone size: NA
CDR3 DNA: TGCAGTGCTAGAGATCGCGACGAGCAGTACTTC
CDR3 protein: CSARDRDEQYF

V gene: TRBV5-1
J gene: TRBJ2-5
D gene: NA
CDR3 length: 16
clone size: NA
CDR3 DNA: TGCGCCAGCAGCGCCACCCACGCGTTTAGACAAGAGACCCAGTACTTC
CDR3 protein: CASSATHAFRQETQYF

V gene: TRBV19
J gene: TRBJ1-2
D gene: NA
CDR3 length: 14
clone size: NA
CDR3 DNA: TGTGCCAGCCTCCCGGGGGGCACAAACTATGGCTACACCTTC
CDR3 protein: CASLPGGTNYGYTF

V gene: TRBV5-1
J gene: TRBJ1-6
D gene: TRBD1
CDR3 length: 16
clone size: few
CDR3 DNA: TGCGCCAGCAGCACTACGAGGGGACAGGGGTCTTCACCCCTCCACTTT
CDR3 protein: CASSTTRGQGSSPLHF

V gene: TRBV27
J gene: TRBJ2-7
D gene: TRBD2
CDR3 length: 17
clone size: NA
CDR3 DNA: TGTGCCAGCAGTTCGCACGGACTAGCGGGACCTCCCTACGAGCAGTACTTC
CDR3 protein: CASSSHGLAGPPYEQYF

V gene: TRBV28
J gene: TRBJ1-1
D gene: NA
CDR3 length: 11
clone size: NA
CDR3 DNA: TGTGCCACCAAGCCGAACACTGAAGCTTTCTTT
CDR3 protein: CATKPNTEAFF

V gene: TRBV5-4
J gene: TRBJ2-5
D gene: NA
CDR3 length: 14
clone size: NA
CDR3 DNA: TGTGCCAGCAGCGATATGAAAGACGGGGAGACCCAGTACTTC
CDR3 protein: CASSDMKDGETQYF

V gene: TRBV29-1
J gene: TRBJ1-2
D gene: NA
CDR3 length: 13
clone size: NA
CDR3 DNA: TGCAGCGTTGAAAGGGGCGGGATCTATGGCTACACCTTC
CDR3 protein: CSVERGGIYGYTF

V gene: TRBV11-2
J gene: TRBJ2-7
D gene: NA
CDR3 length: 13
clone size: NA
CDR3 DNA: TGTGCCAGCAGCTTAGGACAGGACTACGAGCAGTACTTC
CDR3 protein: CASSLGQDYEQYF

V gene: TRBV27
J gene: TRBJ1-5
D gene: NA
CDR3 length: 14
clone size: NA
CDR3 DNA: TGTGCCAGCAGTTTACGAGGGAGCAAGCAACCCCAGCATTTT
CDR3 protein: CASSLRGSKQPQHF

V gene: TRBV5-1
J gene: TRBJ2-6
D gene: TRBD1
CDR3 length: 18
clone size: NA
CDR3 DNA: TGCGCCAGCAGCTTAAGTCCCACAGGGGGCCCTGGGGCCAACGTCCTGACTTTC
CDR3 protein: CASSLSPTGGPGANVLTF

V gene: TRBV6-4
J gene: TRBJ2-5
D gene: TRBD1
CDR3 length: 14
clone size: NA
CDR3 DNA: TGTGCCAGCAGTGAATCAGGGGGCCAAGAGACCCAGTACTTC
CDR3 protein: CASSESGGQETQYF

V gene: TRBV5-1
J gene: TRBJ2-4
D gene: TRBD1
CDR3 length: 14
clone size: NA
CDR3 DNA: TGCGCCAGCAGCTTCGGACAGGGGGCTAACATTCAGTACTTC
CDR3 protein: CASSFGQGANIQYF

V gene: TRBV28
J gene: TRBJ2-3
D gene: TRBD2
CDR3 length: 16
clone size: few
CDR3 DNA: TGTGCCAGCGGCCGAGTACTAGCGGGAGGGACAGATACGCAGTATTTT
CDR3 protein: CASGRVLAGGTDTQYF

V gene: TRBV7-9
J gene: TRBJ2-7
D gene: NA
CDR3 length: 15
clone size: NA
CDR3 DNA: TGTGCCAGCAGCCCCCCCTCCAGCGGGTCCTACGAGCAGTACTTC
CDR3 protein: CASSPPSSGSYEQYF

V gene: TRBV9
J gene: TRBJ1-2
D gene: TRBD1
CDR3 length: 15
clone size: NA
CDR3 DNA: TGTGCCAGCAGCGCGTTGACAGGGGGCGCGTATGGCTACACCTTC
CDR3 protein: CASSALTGGAYGYTF

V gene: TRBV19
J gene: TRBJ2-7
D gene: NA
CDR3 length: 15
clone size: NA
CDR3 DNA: TGTGCCAGTAGTATCAGAAGTCGGGATGCATACGAGCAGTACTTC
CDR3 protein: CASSIRSRDAYEQYF

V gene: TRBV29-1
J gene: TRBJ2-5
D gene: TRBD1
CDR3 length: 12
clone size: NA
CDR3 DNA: TGCAGCGTAAAGGGGGCTGAGGAGACCCAGTACTTC
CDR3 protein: CSVKGAEETQYF

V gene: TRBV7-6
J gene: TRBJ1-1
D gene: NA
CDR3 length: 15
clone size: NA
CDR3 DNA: TGTGCCAGCAGCTTTACAGTCCACGTGAACACTGAAGCTTTCTTT
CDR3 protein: CASSFTVHVNTEAFF

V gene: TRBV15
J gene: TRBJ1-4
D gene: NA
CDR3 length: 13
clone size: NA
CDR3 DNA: TGTGCCACCAGCGTGGTCAGTGATGAAAAACTGTTTTTT
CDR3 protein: CATSVVSDEKLFF

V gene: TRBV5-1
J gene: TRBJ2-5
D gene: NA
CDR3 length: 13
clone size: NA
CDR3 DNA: TGCGCCAGCAGCTTGGCCTACCAAGAGACCCAGTACTTC
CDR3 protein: CASSLAYQETQYF

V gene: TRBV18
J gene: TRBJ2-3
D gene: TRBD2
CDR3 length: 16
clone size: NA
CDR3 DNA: TGTGCCAGCTCACCAAGGGGACTAGCGGACACAGATACGCAGTATTTT
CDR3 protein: CASSPRGLADTDTQYF

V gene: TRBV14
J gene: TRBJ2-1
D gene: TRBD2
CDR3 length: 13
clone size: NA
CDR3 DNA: TGTGCCAGCAGCTACGCTAGCGGCAATGAGCAGTTCTTC
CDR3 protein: CASSYASGNEQFF

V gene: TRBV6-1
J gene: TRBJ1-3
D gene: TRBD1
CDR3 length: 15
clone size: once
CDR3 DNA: TGTGCCAGCAGGACCGGGACAGGGTCTGGGAACACCATATGTTTT
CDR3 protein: CASRTGTGSGNTICF

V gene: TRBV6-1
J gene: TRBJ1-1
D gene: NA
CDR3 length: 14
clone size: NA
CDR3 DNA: TGTGCCAGCGATTTATCGCGAGGGAGGACTGAAGCTTTCTTT
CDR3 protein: CASDLSRGRTEAFF

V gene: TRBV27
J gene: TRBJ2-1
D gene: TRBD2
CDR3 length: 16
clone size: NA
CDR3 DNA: TGTGCCAGCAGTTCGAATAGCGGGAGTTTCAACAATGAGCAGTTCTTC
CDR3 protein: CASSSNSGSFNNEQFF

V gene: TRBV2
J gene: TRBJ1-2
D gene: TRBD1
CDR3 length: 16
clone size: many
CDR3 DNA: TGTGCCAGCAGTGGAGAGGCGCCCACAGGGGGCTATGGCTACACCTTC
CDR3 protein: CASSGEAPTGGYGYTF

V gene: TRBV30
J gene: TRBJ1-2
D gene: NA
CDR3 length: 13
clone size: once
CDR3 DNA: TGTGCCCGGGATACATACACTAACTATGGCTACACCTTC
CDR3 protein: CARDTYTNYGYTF

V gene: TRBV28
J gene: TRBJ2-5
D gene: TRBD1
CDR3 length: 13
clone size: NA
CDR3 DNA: TGTGCCAGCAGCGGGACAGACCAAGAGACCCAGTACTTC
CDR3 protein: CASSGTDQETQYF